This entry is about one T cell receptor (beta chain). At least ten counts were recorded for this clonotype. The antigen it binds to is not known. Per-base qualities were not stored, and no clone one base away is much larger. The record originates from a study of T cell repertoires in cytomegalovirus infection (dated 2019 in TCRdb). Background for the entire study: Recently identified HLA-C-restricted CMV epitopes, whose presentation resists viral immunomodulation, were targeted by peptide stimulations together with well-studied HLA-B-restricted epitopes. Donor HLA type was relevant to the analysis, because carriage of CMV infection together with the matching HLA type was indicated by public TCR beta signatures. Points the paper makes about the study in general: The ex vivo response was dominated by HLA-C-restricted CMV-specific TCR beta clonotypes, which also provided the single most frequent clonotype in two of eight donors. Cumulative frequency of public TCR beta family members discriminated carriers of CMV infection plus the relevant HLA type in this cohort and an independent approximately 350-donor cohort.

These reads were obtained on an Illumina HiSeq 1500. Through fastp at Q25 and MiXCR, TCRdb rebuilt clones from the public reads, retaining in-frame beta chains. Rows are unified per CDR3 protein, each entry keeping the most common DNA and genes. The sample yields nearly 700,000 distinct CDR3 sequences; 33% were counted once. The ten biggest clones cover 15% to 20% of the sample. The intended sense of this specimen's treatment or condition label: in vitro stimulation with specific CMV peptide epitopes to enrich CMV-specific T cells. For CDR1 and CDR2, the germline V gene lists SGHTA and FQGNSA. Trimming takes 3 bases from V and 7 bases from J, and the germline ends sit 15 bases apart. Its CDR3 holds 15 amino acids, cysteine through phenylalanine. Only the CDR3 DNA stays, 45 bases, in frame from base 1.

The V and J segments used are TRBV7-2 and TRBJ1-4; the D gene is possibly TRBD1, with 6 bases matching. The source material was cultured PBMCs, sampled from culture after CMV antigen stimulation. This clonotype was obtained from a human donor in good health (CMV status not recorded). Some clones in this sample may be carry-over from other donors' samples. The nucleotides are TGTGCCAGCAGCTTGCTAGGGGGGCGAGGTGAAAAACTGTTTTTT. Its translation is CASSLLGGRGEKLFF.